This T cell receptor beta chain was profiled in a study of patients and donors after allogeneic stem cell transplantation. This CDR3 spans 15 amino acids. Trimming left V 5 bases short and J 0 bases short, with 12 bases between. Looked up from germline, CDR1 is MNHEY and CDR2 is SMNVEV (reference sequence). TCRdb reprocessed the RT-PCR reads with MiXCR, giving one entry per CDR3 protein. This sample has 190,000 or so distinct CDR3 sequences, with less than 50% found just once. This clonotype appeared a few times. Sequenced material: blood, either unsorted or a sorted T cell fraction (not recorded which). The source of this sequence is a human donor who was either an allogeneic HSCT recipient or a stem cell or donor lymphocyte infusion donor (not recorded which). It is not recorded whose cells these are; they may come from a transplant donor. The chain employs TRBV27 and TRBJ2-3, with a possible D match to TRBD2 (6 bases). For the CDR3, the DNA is TGTGCCAGCAGTCCGGCGGGGCCCAGCACAGATACGCAGTATTTT. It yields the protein CASSPAGPSTDTQYF.